The sequence of this T cell receptor beta chain was determined in a study of blood T cell repertoires in COVID-19. The overall study: Donors in the United States, Italy and Spain gave samples during acute or convalescent COVID-19. T cells, B-cell-depleted T cells, or PBMCs provided the cDNA or gDNA that served as material.

Original analysis: Nucleated cell number was recorded as an estimate derived from reference gene primer amplification. Repertoires were generated with immunoSEQ multiplex PCR, while TCRdb's copy carries only in-frame clones and drops some. That table supplies the V and J calls and clone size; D and trimming were determined from the DNA. The data show around 15,000 clones, 76% seen once. Germline values: CDR1 SEHNR, CDR2 FQNEAQ (reference sequence). CDR3 size: 14 residues. Trimming took 2 bases from V and 1 from J, leaving 8 bases between them. The clonotype originates from a man in his 70s with active or convalescent COVID-19. The sample comprised peripheral blood. This rearrangement joins TRBV7-9 to TRBJ1-1; D not certain. DNA for the CDR3: TGTGCCAGCAGCTTACTGAGGTCGAACACTGAAGCTTTCTTT. Translating gives CASSLLRSNTEAFF.